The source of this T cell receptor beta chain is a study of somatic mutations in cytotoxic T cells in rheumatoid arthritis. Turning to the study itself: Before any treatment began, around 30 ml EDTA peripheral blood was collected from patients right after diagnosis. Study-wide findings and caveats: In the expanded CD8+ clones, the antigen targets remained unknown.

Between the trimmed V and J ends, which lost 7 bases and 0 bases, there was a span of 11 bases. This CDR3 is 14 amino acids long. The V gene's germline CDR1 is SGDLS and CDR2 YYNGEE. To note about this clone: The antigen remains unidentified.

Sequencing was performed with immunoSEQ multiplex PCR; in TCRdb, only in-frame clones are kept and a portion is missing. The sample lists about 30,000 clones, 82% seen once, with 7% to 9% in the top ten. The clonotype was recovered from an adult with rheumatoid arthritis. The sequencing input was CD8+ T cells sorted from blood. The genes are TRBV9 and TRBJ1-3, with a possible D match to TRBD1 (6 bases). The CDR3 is CASATGGSGNTIYF. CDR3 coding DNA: TGTGCCAGCGCGACAGGCGGCTCTGGAAACACCATATATTTT.